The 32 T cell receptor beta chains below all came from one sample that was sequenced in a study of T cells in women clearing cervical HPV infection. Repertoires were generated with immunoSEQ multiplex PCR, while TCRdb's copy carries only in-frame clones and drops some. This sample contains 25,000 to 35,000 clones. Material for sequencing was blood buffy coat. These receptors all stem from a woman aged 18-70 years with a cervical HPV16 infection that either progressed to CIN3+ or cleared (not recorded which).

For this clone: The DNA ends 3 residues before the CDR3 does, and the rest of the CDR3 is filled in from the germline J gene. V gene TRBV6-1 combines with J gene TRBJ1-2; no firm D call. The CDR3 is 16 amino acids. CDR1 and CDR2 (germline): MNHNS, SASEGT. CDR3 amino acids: CASSKGSSGHYNDYTF. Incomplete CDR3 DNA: TGTGCCAGCAGTAAAGGGAGTAGCGGGCACTACAATGAC.

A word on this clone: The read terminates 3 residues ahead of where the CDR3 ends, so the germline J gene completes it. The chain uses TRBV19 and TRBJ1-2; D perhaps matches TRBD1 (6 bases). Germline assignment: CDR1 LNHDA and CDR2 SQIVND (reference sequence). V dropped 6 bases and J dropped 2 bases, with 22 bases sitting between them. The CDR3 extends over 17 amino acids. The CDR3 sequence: CASSHRPTGLYNYGYTF. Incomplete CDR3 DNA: TGTGCCAGTAGCCATCGGCCGACAGGCTTATACAACTATGGC.

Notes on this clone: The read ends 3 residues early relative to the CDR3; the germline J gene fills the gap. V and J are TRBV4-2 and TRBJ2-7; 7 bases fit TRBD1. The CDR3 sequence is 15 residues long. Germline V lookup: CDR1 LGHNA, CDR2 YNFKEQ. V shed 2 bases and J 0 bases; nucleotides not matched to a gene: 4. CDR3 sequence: CASSQTGDLSYEQYF. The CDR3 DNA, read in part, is TGTGCCAGCAGCCAAACAGGGGACCTCTCCTACGAG.

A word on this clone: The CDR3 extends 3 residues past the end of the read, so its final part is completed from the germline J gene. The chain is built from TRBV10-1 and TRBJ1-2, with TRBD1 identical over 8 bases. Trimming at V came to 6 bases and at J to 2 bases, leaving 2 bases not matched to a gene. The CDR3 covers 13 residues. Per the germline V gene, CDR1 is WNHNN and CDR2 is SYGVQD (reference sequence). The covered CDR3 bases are TGCGCCAGCAGCCGGGACAGGAACTATGGC. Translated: CASSRDRNYG. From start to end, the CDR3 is CASSRDRNYGYTF.

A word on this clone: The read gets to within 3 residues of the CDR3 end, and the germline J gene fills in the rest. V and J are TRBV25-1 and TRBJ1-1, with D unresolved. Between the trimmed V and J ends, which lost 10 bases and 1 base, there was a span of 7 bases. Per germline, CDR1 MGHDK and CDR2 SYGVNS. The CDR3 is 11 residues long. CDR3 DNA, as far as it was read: TGTGCCACTACAGAGAACACTGAA. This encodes CATTENTE. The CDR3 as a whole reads CATTENTEAFF.

The CDR3 is CASSPLGLALQSSYNDYTF. The covered CDR3 bases are TGTGCCAGCTCACCACTGGGACTAGCGCTACAGAGCTCCTACAATGAC. The rearrangement joins TRBV18 to TRBJ1-2, with D perhaps TRBD1 (5 bases). The sequenced fragment ends 3 residues before the CDR3 boundary, so the rest is inferred from the germline J gene. Germline CDR1 is KGHSH and CDR2 is LQKENI. The CDR3 runs to 19 residues.

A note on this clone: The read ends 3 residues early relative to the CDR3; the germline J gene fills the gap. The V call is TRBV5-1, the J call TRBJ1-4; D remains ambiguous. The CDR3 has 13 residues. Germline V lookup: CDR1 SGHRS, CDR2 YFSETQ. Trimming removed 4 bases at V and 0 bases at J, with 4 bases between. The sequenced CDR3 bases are TGCGCCAGCAGCAGGGCAACTAATGAAAAA. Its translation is CASSRATNEK. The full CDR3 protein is CASSRATNEKLFF.

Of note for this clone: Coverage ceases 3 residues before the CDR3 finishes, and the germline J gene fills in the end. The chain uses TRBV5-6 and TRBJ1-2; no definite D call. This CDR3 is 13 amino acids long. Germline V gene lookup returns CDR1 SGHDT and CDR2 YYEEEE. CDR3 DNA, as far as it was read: TGTGCCAGCAGCGCCCTGAACTTGGGCGGC. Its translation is CASSALNLGG. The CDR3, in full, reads CASSALNLGGYTF.

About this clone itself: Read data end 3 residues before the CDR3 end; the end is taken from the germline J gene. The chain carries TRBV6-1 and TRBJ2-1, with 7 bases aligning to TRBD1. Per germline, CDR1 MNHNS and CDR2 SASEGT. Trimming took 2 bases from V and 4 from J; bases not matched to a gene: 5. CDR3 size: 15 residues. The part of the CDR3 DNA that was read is TGTGCCAGCAGTGAAACAGGGGCAGAATACAATGAG. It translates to CASSETGAEYNE. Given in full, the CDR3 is CASSETGAEYNEQFF.

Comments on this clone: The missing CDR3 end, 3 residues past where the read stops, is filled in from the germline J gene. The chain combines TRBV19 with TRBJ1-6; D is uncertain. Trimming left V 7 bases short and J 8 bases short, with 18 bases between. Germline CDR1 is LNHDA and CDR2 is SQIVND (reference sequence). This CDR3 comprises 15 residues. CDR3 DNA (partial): TGTGCCAGTAACACCCCAGCGGTCGGGGATTCACCC. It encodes CASNTPAVGDSP. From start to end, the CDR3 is CASNTPAVGDSPLHF.

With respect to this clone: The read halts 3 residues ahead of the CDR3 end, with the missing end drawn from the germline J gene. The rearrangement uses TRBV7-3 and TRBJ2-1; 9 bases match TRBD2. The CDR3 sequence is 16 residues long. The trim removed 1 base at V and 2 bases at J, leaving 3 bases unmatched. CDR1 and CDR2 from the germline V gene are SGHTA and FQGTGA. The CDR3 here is CASSLRGGGAYNEQFF. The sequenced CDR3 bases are TGTGCCAGCAGCTTAAGGGGCGGGGGGGCCTACAATGAG.

CDR3 DNA (partial): TGTGCCAGCAGCGGCAATCAGGGTATTAATGAAAAA. It codes for CASSGNQGINEK. In full, the CDR3 is CASSGNQGINEKLFF. The chain uses TRBV7-9 and TRBJ1-4, with D perhaps TRBD1 (5 bases). With the read ending 3 residues before the CDR3 end, the germline J gene is used to fill in that end. The V gene's germline CDR1 is SEHNR and CDR2 FQNEAQ (reference sequence). CDR3 length: 15 amino acids. Trimming left V 5 bases short and J 4 bases short, with 14 bases between.

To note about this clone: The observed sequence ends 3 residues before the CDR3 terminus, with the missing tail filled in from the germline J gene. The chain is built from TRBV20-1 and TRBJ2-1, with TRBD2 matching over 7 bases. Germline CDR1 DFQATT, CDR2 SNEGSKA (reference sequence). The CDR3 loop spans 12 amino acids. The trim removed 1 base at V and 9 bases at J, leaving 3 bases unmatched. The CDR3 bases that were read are TGCAGTGCTAGAGCGGGGGGTGGTGAG. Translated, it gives CSARAGGGE. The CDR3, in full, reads CSARAGGGEQFF.

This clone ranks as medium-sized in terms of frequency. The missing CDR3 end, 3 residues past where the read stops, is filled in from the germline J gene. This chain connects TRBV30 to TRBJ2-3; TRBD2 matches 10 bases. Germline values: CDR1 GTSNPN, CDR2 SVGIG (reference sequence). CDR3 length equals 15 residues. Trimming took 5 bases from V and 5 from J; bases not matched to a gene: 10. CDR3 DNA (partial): TGTGCCTGGGTCTTACTAGCGGGGATGGGAGATACG. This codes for CAWVLLAGMGDT. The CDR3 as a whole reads CAWVLLAGMGDTQYF.

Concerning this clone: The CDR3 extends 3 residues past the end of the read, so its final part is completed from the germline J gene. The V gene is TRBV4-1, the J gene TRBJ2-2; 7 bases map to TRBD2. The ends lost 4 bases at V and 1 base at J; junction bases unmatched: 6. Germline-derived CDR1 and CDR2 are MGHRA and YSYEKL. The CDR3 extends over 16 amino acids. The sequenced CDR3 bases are TGCGCCAGCAGCCCCTCAGGGAGGGTGAACACCGGGGAG. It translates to CASSPSGRVNTGE. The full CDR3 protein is CASSPSGRVNTGELFF.

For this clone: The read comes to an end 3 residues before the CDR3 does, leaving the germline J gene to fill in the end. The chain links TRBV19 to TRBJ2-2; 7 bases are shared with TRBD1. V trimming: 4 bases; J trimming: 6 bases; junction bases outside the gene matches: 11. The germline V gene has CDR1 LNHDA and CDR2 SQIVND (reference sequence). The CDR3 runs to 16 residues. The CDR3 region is CASSRGTEMRSGELFF. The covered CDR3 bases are TGTGCCAGTAGTAGAGGGACAGAAATGAGATCCGGGGAG.

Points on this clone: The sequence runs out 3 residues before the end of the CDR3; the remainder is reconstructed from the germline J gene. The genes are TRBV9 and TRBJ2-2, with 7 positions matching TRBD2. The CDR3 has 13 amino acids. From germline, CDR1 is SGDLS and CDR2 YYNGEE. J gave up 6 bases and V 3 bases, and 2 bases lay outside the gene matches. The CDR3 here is CASSGTSPGELFF. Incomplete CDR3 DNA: TGTGCCAGCAGCGGGACTAGTCCCGGGGAG.

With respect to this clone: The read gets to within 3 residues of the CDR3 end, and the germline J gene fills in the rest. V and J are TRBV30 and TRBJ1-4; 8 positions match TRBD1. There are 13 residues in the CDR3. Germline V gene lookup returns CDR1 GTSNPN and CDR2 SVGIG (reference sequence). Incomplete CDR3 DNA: TGTGCCTGCTCCGGGACAGGAAATTCACCA. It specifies CACSGTGNSP. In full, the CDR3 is CACSGTGNSPLFF. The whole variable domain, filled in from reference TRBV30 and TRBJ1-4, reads SQTIHQWPATLVQPVGSPLSLECTVEGTSNPNLYWYRQAAGRGLQLLFYSVGIGQISSEVPQNLSASRPQDRQFILSSKKLLLSDSGFYLCACSGTGNSPLFFGSGTQLSVL.

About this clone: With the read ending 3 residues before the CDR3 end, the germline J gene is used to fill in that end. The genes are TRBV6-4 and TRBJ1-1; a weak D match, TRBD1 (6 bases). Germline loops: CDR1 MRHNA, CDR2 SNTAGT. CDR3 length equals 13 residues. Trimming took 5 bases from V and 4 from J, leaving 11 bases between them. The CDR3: CASSSLQGTEAFF. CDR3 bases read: TGTGCCAGCAGTTCATTACAGGGCACTGAA.

The chain's CDR3 is CASSLSAPYGYTF. Partial CDR3 DNA: TGTGCCAGCAGCTTGAGCGCCCCCTATGGC. The rearrangement uses TRBV7-9 and TRBJ1-2; D gene unclear. The missing CDR3 end, 3 residues past where the read stops, is filled in from the germline J gene. In germline, CDR1 is SEHNR, CDR2 FQNEAQ (reference sequence). The CDR3 contains 13 residues. Trimming stripped 3 bases from V and 4 bases from J, with 9 bases between.

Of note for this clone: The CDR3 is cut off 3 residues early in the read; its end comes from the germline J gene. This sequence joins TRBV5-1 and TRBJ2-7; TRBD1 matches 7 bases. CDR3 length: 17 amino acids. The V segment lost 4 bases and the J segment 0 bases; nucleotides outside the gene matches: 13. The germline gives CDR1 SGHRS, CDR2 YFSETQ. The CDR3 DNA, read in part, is TGCGCCAGCAGCGAACAGGGGTTAGCAACCAGCTCCTACGAG. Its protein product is CASSEQGLATSSYE. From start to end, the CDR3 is CASSEQGLATSSYEQYF.

CDR3 in amino acids: CASTPTGGPLTDTQYF. The CDR3 DNA, read in part, is TGTGCCAGCACTCCCACGGGGGGCCCCCTCACAGATACG. The chain recombines TRBV2 with TRBJ2-3, with D perhaps matching TRBD2 (7 bases). The CDR3 goes on 3 residues after the read ends, and that part is filled in from the germline J gene. From germline, CDR1 is SNHLY and CDR2 FYNNEI. The CDR3 runs 16 residues. Trimming pared 7 bases from V and 2 bases from J, leaving 19 bases between.

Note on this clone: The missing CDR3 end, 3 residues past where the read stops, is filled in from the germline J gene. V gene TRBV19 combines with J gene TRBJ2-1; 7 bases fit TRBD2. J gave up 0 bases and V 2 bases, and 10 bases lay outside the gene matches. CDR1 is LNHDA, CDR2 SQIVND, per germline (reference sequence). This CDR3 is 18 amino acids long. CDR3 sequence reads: CASSIRLAALSSYNEQFF. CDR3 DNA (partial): TGTGCCAGTAGTATAAGGCTAGCGGCCCTAAGCTCCTACAATGAG.

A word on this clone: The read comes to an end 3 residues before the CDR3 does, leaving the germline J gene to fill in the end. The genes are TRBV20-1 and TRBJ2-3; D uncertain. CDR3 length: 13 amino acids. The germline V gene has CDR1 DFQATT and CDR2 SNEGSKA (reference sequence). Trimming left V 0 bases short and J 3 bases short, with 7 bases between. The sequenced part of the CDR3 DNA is TGCAGTGCTAGAGAGATACAGACAGATACG. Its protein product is CSAREIQTDT. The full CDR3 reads CSAREIQTDTQYF.

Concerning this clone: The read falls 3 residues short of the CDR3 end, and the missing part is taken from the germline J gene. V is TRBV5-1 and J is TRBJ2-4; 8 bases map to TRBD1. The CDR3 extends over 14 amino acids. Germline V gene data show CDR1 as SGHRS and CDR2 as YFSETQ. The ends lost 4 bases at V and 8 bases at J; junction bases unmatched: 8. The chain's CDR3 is CASSRGTGEDIQYF. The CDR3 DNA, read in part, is TGCGCCAGCAGCCGCGGGACAGGAGAAGACATT.

The CDR3: CASSGTSGILSYEQYF. The sequenced part of the CDR3 DNA is TGCGCCAGCAGTGGGACTAGCGGGATACTCTCCTACGAG. The chain employs TRBV10-2 and TRBJ2-7, with 12 bases matching TRBD2. The read falls 3 residues short of the CDR3 end, and the missing part is taken from the germline J gene. Germline lookup yields CDR1 WSHSY and CDR2 SAAADI. V was pared by 4 bases and J by 0 bases, with 4 bases of the junction left unmatched. The CDR3 consists of 16 residues.

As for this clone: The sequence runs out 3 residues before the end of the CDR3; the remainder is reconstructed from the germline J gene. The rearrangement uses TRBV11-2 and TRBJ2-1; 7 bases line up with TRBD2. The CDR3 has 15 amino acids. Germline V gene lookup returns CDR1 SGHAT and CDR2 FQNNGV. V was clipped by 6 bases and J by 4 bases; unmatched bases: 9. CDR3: CASSPDSSGYNEQFF. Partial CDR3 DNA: TGTGCCAGCAGTCCCGACTCTAGCGGTTACAATGAG.

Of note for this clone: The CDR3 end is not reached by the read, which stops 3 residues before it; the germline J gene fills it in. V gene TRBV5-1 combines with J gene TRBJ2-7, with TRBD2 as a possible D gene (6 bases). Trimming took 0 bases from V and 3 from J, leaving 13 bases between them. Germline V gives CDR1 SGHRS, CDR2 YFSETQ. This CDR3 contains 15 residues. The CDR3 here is CASSLGGEINYEQYF. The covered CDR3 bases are TGCGCCAGCAGCTTGGGGGGGGAAATCAACTACGAG.

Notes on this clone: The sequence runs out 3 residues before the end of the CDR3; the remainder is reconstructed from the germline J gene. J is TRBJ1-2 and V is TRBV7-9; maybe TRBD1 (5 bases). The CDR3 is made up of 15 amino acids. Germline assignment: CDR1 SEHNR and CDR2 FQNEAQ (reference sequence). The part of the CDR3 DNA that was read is TGTGCCAGCAGCTTTGGGACTCAACCGAACAATGAC. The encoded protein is CASSFGTQPNND. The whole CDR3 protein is CASSFGTQPNNDYTF. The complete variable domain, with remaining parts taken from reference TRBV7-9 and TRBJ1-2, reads DTGVSQNPRHKITKRGQNVTFRCDPISEHNRLYWYRQTLGQGPEFLTYFQNEAQLEKSRLLSDRFSAERPKGSFSTLEIQRTEQGDSAMYLCASSFGTQPNNDYTFGSGTRLTVV.

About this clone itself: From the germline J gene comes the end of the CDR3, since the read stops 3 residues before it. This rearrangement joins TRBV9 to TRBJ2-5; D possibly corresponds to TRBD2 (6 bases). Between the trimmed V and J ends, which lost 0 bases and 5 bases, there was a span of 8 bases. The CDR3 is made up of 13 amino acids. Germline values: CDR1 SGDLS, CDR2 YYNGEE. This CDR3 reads CASSVVGGETQYF. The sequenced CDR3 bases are TGTGCCAGCAGCGTAGTTGGGGGGGAGACC.

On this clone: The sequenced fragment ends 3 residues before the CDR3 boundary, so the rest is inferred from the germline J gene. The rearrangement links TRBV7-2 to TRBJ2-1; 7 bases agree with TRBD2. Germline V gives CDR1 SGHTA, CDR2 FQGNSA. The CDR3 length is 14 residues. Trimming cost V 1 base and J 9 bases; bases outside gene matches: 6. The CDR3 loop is CASSLGRGRSEQFF. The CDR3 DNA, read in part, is TGTGCCAGCAGCTTAGGGCGGGGGAGGAGTGAG.

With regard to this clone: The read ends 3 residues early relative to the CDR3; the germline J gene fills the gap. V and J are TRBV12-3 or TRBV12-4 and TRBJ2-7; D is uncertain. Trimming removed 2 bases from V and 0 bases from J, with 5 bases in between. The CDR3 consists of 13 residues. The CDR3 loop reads CASSLLLSYEQYF. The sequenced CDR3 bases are TGTGCCAGCAGTTTACTTCTCTCCTACGAG.